This T cell receptor beta chain came from a study of naive and memory T cell subsets. The germline gives CDR1 SGHNT, CDR2 YYREEE (reference sequence). The CDR3 runs 15 residues. V lost 4 bases to trimming and J lost 1 base, with 14 bases between them. CD4+ T cell IFNgamma after overnight CMV lysate exposure gave donor CMV status. Cells stained for CD3, CD4, CD8, CD45RA and CD27 were sorted into four subsets. The beta constant-region primer was an equimolar mix of two oligonucleotides covering TRBC1 and TRBC2. The ligated cDNA underwent four PCR rounds using SP2 and nested alpha and beta constant-region primers. A 12-nucleotide UMI and the SP2 primer were added to the cDNA 3' end by oligonucleotide ligation. TCRdb reprocessed the UMI-ligation and nested PCR reads via MiXCR and lists one record per CDR3 protein. The sample has 15,000 or so distinct CDR3 sequences, 8.7% seen once.

V usage is TRBV5-4 and J usage is TRBJ2-5, with D tentatively TRBD1 or TRBD2 (5 bases each). Input material: central memory CD8+ T cells from blood. The receptor was derived from a human donor in good health. The CDR3 is CASSPEGRGQETQYF. CDR3 sequence (DNA): TGTGCCAGCAGCCCTGAGGGAAGGGGCCAAGAGACCCAGTACTTC.